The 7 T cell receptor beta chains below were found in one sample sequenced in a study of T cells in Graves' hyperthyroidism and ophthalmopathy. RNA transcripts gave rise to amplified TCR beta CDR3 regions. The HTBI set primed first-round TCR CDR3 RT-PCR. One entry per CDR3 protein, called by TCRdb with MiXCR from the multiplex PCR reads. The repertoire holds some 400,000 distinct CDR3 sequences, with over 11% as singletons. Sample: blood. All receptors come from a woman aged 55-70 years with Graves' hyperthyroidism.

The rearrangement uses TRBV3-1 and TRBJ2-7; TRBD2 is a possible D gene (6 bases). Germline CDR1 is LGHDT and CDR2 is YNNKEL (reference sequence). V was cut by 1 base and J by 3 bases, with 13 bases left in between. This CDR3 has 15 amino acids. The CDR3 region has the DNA TGTGCCAGCAGCCAAGGGACCCTAGCGAGCTACGAGCAGTACTTC. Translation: CASSQGTLASYEQYF.

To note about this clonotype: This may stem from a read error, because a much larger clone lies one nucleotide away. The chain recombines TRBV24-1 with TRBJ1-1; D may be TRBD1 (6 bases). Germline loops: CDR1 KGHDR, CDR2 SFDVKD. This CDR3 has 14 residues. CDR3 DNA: TGTGCCACCAGTGATACGAACAGGGTCACTAAAGCTTTCTTT. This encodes CATSDTNRVTKAFF.

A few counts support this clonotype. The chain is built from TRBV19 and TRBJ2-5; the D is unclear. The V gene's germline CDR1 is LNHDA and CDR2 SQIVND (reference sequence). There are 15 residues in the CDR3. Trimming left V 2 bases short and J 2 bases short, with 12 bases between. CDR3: CASSINPGQQETQYF. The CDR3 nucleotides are TGTGCCAGTAGTATAAACCCTGGTCAGCAAGAGACCCAGTACTTC. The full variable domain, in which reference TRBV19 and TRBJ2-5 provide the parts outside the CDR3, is DGGITQSPKYLFRKEGQNVTLSCEQNLNHDAMYWYRQDPGQGLRLIYYSQIVNDFQKGDIAEGYSVSREKKESFPLTVTSAQKNPTAFYLCASSINPGQQETQYFGPGTRLLVL.

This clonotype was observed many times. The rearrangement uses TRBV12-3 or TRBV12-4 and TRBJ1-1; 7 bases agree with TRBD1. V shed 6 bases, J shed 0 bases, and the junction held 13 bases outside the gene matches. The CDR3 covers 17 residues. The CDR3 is CASRLQWDSRMNTEAFF. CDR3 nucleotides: TGTGCCAGCAGATTACAATGGGACAGCAGAATGAACACTGAAGCTTTCTTT.

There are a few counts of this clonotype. The CDR3 nucleotides are TGTGCCAGCAGTCCCCCCTTATACGAGCAGTACTTC. Translation: CASSPPLYEQYF. The chain is built from TRBV6-1 and TRBJ2-7; D is ambiguous. V was cut by 5 bases and J by 4 bases, with 9 bases left in between. CDR3 length equals 12 residues. Per the germline V gene, CDR1 is MNHNS and CDR2 is SASEGT.

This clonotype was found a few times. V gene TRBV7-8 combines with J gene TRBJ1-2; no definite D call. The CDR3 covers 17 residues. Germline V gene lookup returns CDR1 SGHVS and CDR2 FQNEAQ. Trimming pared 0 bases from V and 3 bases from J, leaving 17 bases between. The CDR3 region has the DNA TGTGCCAGCAGCTTAGCGGGTTCGAGGTGGATGGACTATGGCTACACCTTC. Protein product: CASSLAGSRWMDYGYTF. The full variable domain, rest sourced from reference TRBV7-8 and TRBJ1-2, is GAGVSQSPRYKVAKRGQDVALRCDPISGHVSLFWYQQALGQGPEFLTYFQNEAQLDKSGLPSDRFFAERPEGSVSTLKIQRTQQEDSAVYLCASSLAGSRWMDYGYTFGSGTRLTVV.

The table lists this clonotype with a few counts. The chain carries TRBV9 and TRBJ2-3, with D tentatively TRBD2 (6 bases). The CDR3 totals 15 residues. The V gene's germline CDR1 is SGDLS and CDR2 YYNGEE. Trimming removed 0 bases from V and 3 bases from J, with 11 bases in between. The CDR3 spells CASSVDGRNTDTQYF. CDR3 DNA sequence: TGTGCCAGCAGCGTAGACGGGAGAAATACAGATACGCAGTATTTT.